The T cell receptor beta chain described here comes from a study of T cells in localized non-small cell lung cancer. Germline V lookup: CDR1 MNHEY, CDR2 SMNVEV (reference sequence). This CDR3 region has 15 residues. V gave up 5 bases and J gave up 1 base; unmatched junction bases: 3. Measured with immunoSEQ multiplex PCR; TCRdb has only the in-frame clones, and not every one. The sample yields tens of thousands of clones, 82% seen once. The chain carries TRBV27 and TRBJ2-3; 10 nucleotides match TRBD2. Here the sequenced sample was peripheral blood, taken before any cancer treatment. This clonotype was sampled from a male donor at least 60 years old with stage III squamous cell lung carcinoma. The CDR3 loop reads CASSDGLAGTDTQYF. CDR3 bases: TGTGCCAGCAGTGACGGACTAGCGGGCACAGATACGCAGTATTTT.